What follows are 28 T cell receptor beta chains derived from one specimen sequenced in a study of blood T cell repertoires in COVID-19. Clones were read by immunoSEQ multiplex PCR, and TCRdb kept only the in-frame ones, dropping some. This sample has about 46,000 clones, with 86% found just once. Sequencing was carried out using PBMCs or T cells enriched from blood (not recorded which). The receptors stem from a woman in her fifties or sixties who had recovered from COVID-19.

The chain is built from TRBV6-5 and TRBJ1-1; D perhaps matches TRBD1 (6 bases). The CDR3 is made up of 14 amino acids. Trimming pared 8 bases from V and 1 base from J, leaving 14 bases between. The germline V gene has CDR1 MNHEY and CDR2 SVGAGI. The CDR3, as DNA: TGTGCCAGCCGACTGGACAGACGGAACACTGAAGCTTTCTTT. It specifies CASRLDRRNTEAFF.

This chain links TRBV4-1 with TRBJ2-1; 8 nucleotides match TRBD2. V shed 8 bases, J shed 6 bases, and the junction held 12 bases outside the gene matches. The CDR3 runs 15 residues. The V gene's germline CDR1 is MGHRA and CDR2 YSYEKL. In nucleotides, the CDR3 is TGCGCCAGCGTCCGGGAGGGGGGTAACAGCAATGAGCAGTTCTTC. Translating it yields CASVREGGNSNEQFF.

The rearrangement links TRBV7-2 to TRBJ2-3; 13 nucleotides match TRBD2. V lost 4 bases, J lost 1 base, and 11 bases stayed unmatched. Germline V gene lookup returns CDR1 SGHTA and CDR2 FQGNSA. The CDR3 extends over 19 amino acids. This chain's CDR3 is CASSSGGLAGAGGTDTQYF. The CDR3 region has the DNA TGTGCCAGCAGCTCGGGCGGACTAGCGGGAGCCGGGGGCACAGATACGCAGTATTTT.

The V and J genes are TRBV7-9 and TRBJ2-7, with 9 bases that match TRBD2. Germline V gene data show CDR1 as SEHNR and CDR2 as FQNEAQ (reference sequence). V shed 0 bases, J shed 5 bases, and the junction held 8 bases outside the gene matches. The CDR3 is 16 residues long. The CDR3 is CASSLASGSVFDEQYF. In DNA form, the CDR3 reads TGTGCCAGCAGCTTAGCTAGCGGGAGTGTATTCGACGAGCAGTACTTC. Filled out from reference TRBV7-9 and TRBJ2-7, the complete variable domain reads DTGVSQNPRHKITKRGQNVTFRCDPISEHNRLYWYRQTLGQGPEFLTYFQNEAQLEKSRLLSDRFSAERPKGSFSTLEIQRTEQGDSAMYLCASSLASGSVFDEQYFGPGTRLTVT.

Here the CDR3 reads CASGRGGLNTGELFF. Here the CDR3 DNA reads TGTGCCAGCGGGAGGGGCGGGCTGAACACCGGGGAGCTGTTTTTT. This chain joins TRBV9 and TRBJ2-2; TRBD2 matches 7 bases. This CDR3 is 15 amino acids long. Germline V gene sequence: CDR1 SGDLS, CDR2 YYNGEE. Germline trimming cut 7 bases from V and 1 base from J; bases unmatched to any gene: 7.

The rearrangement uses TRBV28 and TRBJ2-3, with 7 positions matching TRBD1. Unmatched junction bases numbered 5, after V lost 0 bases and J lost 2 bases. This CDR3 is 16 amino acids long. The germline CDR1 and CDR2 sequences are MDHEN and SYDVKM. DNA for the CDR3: TGTGCCAGCAGTTTATGGACAGGGTCGAACACAGATACGCAGTATTTT. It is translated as CASSLWTGSNTDTQYF.

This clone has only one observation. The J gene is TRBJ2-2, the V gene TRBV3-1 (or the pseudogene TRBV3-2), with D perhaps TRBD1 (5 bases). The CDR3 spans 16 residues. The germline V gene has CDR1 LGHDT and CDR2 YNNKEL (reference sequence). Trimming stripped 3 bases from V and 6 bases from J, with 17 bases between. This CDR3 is CASSHQGSGKAGELFF. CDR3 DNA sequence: TGTGCCAGCAGCCATCAAGGGTCAGGGAAAGCCGGGGAGCTGTTTTTT.

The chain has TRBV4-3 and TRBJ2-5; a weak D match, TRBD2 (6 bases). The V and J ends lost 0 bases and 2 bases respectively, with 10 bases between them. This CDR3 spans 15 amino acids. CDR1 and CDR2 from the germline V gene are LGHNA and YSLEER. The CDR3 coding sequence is TGCGCCAGCAGCCAAGATTGGAGGGGTCAAGAGACCCAGTACTTC. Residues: CASSQDWRGQETQYF.

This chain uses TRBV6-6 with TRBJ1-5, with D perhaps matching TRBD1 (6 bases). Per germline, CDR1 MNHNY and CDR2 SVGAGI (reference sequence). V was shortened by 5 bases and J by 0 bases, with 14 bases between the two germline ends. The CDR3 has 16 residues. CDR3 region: CASSTSGTTSNQPQHF. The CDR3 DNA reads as TGTGCCAGCAGTACCTCCGGGACAACTAGCAATCAGCCCCAGCATTTT.

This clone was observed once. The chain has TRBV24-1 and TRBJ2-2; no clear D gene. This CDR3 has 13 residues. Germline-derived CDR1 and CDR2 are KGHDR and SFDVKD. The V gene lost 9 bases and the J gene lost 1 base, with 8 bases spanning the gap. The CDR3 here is CATGQENTGELFF. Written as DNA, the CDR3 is TGTGCCACCGGTCAGGAGAACACCGGGGAGCTGTTTTTT.

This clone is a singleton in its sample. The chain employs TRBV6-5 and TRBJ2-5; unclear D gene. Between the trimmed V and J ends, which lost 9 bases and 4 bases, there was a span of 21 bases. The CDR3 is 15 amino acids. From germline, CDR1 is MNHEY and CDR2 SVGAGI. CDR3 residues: CASGPLSVSAETQYF. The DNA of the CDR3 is TGTGCCAGTGGGCCGTTAAGTGTATCGGCAGAGACCCAGTACTTC.

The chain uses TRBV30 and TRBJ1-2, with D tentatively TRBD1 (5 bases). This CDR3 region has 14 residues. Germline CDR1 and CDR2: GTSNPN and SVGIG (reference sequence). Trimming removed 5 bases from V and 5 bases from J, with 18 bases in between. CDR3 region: CAWQGAAQLYGYTF. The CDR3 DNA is TGTGCCTGGCAAGGGGCGGCCCAACTTTATGGCTACACCTTC.

The CDR3 nucleotides are TGTGCCAGCAGCCGACAGGGGGGACTAAGCAATCAGCCCCAGCATTTT. It codes for CASSRQGGLSNQPQHF. The chain recombines TRBV5-5 with TRBJ1-5; 9 bases match TRBD1. Trimming took 4 bases from V and 1 from J; bases not matched to a gene: 6. There are 16 residues in the CDR3. CDR1 is SGHKS, CDR2 YYEKEE, per germline (reference sequence).

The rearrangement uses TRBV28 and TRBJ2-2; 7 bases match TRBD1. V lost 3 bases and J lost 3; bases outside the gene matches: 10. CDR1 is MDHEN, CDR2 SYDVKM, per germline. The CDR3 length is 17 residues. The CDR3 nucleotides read TGTGCCAGCAGTTTGACGACAGGGACGAGGGACACCGGGGAGCTGTTTTTT. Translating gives CASSLTTGTRDTGELFF.

The CDR3 DNA reads TGTGCCAGTAGTATGGGCGGGCAGCTGAGCTCCTACGAGCAGTACTTC. Protein: CASSMGGQLSSYEQYF. The chain couples TRBV19 to TRBJ2-7, with D possibly TRBD2 on 5 matching bases. Trimming removed 3 bases at V and 0 bases at J, with 15 bases between. Germline CDR1 and CDR2: LNHDA and SQIVND (reference sequence). This CDR3 has 16 amino acids.

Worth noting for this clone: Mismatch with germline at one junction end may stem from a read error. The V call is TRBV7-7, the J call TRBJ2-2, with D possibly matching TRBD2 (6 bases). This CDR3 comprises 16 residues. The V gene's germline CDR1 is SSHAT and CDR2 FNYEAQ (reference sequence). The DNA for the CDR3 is TGTGCTAGCAGCCCAAGGGCGGGAATGAACACCGGGGAGCTGTTTTTT. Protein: CASSPRAGMNTGELFF.

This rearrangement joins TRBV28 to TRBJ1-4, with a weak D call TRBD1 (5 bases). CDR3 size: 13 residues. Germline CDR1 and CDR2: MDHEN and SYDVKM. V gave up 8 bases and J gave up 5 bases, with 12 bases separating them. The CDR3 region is CASEGRVNEKLFF. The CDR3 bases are TGTGCCAGCGAAGGCAGGGTAAATGAAAAACTGTTTTTT.

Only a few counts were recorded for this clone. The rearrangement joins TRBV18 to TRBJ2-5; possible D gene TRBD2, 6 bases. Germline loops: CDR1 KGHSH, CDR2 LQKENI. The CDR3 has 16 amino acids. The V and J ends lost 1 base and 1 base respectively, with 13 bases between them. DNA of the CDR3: TGTGCCAGCTCACCACAGGGTTTGGGGGGCCAAGAGACCCAGTACTTC. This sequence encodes CASSPQGLGGQETQYF.

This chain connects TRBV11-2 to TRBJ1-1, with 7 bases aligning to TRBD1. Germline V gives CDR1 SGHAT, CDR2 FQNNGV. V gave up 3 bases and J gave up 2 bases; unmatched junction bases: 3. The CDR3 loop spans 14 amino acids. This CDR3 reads CASSLAGGNTEAFF. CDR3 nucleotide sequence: TGTGCCAGCAGCTTGGCAGGGGGTAACACTGAAGCTTTCTTT.

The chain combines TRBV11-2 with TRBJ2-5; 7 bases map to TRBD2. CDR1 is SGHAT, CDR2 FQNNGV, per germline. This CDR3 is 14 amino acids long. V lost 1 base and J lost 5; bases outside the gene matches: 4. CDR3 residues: CASSLGVGRETQYF. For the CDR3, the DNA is TGTGCCAGCAGCTTAGGGGTCGGGAGGGAGACCCAGTACTTC.

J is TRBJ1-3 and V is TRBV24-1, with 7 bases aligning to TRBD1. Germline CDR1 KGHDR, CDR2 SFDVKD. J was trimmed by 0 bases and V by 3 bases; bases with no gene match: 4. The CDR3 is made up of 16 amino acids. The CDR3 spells CATSDPGTDSGNTIYF. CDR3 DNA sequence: TGTGCCACCAGTGATCCCGGGACAGACTCTGGAAACACCATATATTTT.

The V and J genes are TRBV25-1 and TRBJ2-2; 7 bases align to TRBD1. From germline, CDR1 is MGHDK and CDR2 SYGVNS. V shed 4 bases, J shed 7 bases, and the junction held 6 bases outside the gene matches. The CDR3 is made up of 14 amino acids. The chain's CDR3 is CASSGDRVSGELFF. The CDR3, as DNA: TGTGCCAGCAGTGGAGACAGGGTTAGCGGGGAGCTGTTTTTT.

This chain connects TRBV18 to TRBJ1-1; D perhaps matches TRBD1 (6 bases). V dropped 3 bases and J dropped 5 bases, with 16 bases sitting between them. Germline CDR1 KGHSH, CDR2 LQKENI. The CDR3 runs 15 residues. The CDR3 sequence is CASSPLGQSVTEAFF. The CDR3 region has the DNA TGTGCCAGCTCACCGTTAGGACAGTCGGTAACTGAAGCTTTCTTT.

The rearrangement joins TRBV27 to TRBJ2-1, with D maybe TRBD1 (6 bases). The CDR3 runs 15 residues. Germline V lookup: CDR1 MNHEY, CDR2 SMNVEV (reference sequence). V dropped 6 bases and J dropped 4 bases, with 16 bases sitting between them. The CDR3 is CASSLESGTYNEQFF. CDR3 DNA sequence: TGTGCCAGCAGCCTTGAGTCAGGGACATACAATGAGCAGTTCTTC.

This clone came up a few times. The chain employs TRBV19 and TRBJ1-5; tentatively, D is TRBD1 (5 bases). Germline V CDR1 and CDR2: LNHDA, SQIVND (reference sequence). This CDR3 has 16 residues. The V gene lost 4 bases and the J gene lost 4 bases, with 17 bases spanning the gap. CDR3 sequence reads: CASSTLTALQNQPQHF. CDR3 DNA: TGTGCCAGTAGTACCTTGACAGCCCTCCAAAATCAGCCCCAGCATTTT. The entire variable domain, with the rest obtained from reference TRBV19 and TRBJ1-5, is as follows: DGGITQSPKYLFRKEGQNVTLSCEQNLNHDAMYWYRQDPGQGLRLIYYSQIVNDFQKGDIAEGYSVSREKKESFPLTVTSAQKNPTAFYLCASSTLTALQNQPQHFGDGTRLSIL.

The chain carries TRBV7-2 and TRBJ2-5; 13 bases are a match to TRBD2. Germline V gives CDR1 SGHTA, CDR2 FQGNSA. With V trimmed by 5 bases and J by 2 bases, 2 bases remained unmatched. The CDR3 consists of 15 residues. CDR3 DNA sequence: TGTGCCAGCAGCCCGGGACTAGCGGGACAAGAGACCCAGTACTTC. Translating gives CASSPGLAGQETQYF.

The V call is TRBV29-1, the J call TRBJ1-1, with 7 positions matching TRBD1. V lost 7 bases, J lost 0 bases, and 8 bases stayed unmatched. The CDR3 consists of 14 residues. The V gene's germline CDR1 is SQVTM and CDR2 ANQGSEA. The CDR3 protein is CSAGTAPLNTEAFF. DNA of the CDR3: TGCAGCGCCGGGACAGCTCCCCTGAACACTGAAGCTTTCTTT.

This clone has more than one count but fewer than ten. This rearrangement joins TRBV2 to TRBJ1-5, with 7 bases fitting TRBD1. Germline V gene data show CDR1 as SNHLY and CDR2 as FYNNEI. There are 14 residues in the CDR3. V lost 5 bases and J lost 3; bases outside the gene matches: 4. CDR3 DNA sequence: TGTGCCAGCAGTCTGACAGGGAACAATCAGCCCCAGCATTTT. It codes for CASSLTGNNQPQHF. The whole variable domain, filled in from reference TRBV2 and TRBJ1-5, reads EPEVTQTPSHQVTQMGQEVILRCVPISNHLYFYWYRQILGQKVEFLVSFYNNEISEKSEIFDDQFSVERPDGSNFTLKIRSTKLEDSAMYFCASSLTGNNQPQHFGDGTRLSIL.